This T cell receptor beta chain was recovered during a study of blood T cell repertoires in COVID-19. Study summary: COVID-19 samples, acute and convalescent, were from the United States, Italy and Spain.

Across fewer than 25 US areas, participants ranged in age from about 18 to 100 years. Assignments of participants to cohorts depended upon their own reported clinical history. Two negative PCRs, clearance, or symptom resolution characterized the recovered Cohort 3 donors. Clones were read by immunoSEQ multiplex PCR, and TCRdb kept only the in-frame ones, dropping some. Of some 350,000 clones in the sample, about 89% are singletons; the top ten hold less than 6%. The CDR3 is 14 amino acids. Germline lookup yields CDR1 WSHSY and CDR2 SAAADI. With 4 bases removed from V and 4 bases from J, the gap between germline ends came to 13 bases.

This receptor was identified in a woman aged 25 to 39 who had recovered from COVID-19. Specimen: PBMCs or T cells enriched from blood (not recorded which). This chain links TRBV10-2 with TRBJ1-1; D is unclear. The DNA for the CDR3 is TGCGCCAGCAGTGTTGCGGGTGAGGGCACTGAAGCTTTCTTT. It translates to CASSVAGEGTEAFF.